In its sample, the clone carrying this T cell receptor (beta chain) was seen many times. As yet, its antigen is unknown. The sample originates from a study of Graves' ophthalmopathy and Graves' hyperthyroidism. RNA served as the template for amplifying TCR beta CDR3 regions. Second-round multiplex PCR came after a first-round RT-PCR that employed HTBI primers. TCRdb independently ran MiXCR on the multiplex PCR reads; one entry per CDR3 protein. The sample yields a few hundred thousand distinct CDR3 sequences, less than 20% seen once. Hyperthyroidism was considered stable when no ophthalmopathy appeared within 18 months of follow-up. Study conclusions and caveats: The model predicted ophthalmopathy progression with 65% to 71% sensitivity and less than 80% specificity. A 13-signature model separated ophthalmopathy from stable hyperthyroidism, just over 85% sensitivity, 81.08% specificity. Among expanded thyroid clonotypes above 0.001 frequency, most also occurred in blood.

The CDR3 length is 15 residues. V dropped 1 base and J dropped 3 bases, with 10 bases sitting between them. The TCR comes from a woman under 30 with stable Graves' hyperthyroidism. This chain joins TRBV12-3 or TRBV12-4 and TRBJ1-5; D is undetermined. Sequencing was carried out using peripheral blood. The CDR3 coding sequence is TGTGCCAGCAGTTTAGGGTCTTGGGTCAATCAGCCCCAGCATTTT. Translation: CASSLGSWVNQPQHF.